The 26 T cell receptor beta chains below were found in one sample sequenced in a study of blood T cell repertoires in COVID-19. Method: immunoSEQ multiplex PCR; TCRdb's copy keeps in-frame clones and lacks some. The table records about 360,000 clones, 65% to 90% of them present only once. The sample consisted of peripheral blood. The receptors shown here come from a woman between 55 and 75 years old with COVID-19, enrolled during active disease.

The rearrangement links TRBV12-2 to TRBJ1-3; TRBD1 is the table's D call and was not checked against the DNA. TRBV12-2 is labeled a pseudogene. The CDR3 loop spans 17 amino acids. CDR3 sequence: CASRRTGTLFSGNTIYF. The CDR3 nucleotides are TGTGCAAGTCGACGAACAGGGACGCTATTCTCTGGAAACACCATATATTTT.

The chain joins TRBV29-1 to TRBJ1-4; the D is unclear. The CDR3 spans 14 residues. The V end lost 7 bases, the J end lost 4 bases, and 16 bases lay between the germline ends. Germline CDR1 is SQVTM and CDR2 is ANQGSEA. CDR3 amino acids: CSAPDITYNEKLFF. As DNA, the CDR3 is TGCAGCGCTCCCGATATAACTTATAATGAAAAACTGTTTTTT.

The chain recombines TRBV21-1 with TRBJ1-5; the table's D call of TRBD1 was not tested on the DNA. TRBV21-1 is reported as a pseudogene. This CDR3 has 16 amino acids. The chain's CDR3 is CASGEGTAPSNQPQHF. In DNA form, the CDR3 reads TGTGCCAGCGGAGAGGGGACAGCCCCAAGCAATCAGCCCCAGCATTTT.

The rearrangement joins TRBV20-1 to TRBJ2-7; tentatively, D is TRBD1 (6 bases). This CDR3 spans 11 amino acids. The germline V gene encodes CDR1 DFQATT and CDR2 SNEGSKA (reference sequence). The CDR3 is CSVNRVGEQYF. For the CDR3, the DNA is TGCAGCGTTAACAGGGTGGGCGAGCAGTACTTC.

The chain combines TRBV5-1 with TRBJ2-7, with TRBD1 identical over 7 bases. Unmatched junction bases numbered 5, after V lost 2 bases and J lost 3 bases. Looked up from germline, CDR1 is SGHRS and CDR2 is YFSETQ. The CDR3 sequence is 14 residues long. The CDR3 nucleotides read TGCGCCAGCAGCTTATCCGGGACAGACTACGAGCAGTACTTC. Amino acid sequence: CASSLSGTDYEQYF.

The chain recombines TRBV9 with TRBJ2-3; possibly TRBD2 for D (6 bases). Deletions cut 4 bases from V and 3 bases from J, with 18 bases between. CDR1 is SGDLS, CDR2 YYNGEE, per germline. This CDR3 has 16 residues. The CDR3 DNA is TGTGCCAGCAGCAGTCGGGGGTCCAGTCAGACAGATACGCAGTATTTT. It encodes CASSSRGSSQTDTQYF.

The V gene is TRBV9, the J gene TRBJ2-1; D might be TRBD2 (6 bases). Per germline, CDR1 SGDLS and CDR2 YYNGEE. V was trimmed by 4 bases and J by 0 bases, leaving 14 bases between them. The CDR3 is 16 amino acids. CDR3 DNA sequence: TGTGCCAGCAGCACGAGGACTACCAGCTCCTACAATGAGCAGTTCTTC. Protein sequence: CASSTRTTSSYNEQFF.

Note on this clone: This sample also contains other DNA sequences that code for the same CDR3. The chain has TRBV5-4 and TRBJ1-2; 8 nucleotides line up with TRBD1. Germline assignment: CDR1 SGHNT and CDR2 YYREEE (reference sequence). This CDR3 is 14 amino acids long. Germline trimming cut 0 bases from V and 6 bases from J; bases unmatched to any gene: 4. CDR3 sequence reads: CASSLGQGADGYTF. CDR3 coding DNA: TGTGCCAGCAGCTTGGGCCAGGGGGCAGATGGCTACACCTTC. The variable domain in full, completed from reference TRBV5-4 and TRBJ1-2, reads ETGVTQSPTHLIKTRGQQVTLRCSSQSGHNTVSWYQQALGQGPQFIFQYYREEENGRGNFPPRFSGLQFPNYSSELNVNALELDDSALYLCASSLGQGADGYTFGSGTRLTVV.

The sample holds a few counts of this clone. The V and J genes are TRBV2 and TRBJ1-3; D gene ambiguous. V lost 8 bases and J lost 0, with 8 bases in between. Germline loops: CDR1 SNHLY, CDR2 FYNNEI. The length of the CDR3 is 13 residues. Here the CDR3 reads CASSPSSGNTIYF. The CDR3, as DNA: TGTGCCAGCTCCCCCAGCTCTGGAAACACCATATATTTT.

The chain uses TRBV7-2 and TRBJ2-7; 9 positions agree with TRBD1. CDR1 and CDR2 (germline): SGHTA, FQGNSA. CDR3 length: 14 residues. V lost 7 bases, J lost 2 bases, and 6 bases stayed unmatched. The CDR3, as DNA: TGTGCCAGCAACCCCAGACAGGGGGCCTACGAGCAGTACTTC. Encoded protein: CASNPRQGAYEQYF.

The chain carries TRBV19 and TRBJ1-6, with 9 bases lining up with TRBD1. Trimming cost V 10 bases and J 9 bases; bases outside gene matches: 7. Germline loops: CDR1 LNHDA, CDR2 SQIVND (reference sequence). This CDR3 has 13 residues. CDR3 coding DNA: TGTGCCACCGGACAGGGGTACAGTTCACCCCTCCACTTT. Its protein is CATGQGYSSPLHF.

The chain employs TRBV5-5 and TRBJ2-7; a weak D match, TRBD2 (5 bases). V lost 0 bases and J lost 5, with 6 bases in between. The CDR3 contains 12 residues. Germline values: CDR1 SGHKS, CDR2 YYEKEE (reference sequence). The CDR3 is CASSLAGNEQYF. The CDR3 bases are TGTGCCAGCAGCTTGGCGGGGAACGAGCAGTACTTC.

CDR3 DNA: TGTGCCAGCAGCGGACAGGGCGCCGTTAATTCACCCCTCCACTTT. Protein product: CASSGQGAVNSPLHF. The chain couples TRBV27 to TRBJ1-6, with 8 bases fitting TRBD1. Germline CDR1 is MNHEY and CDR2 is SMNVEV (reference sequence). The CDR3 runs to 15 residues. V lost 6 bases and J lost 6; bases outside the gene matches: 7.

The genes are TRBV6-2 or TRBV6-3 and TRBJ2-1; 7 nucleotides line up with TRBD2. From germline, CDR1 is MNHEY and CDR2 SVGEGT. J lost 8 bases, V lost 5 bases, and 6 bases had no gene match. This CDR3 comprises 13 residues. DNA for the CDR3: TGTGCCAGCAGTGCCCGGGGGGATCATGAGCAGTTCTTC. Translated: CASSARGDHEQFF.

The chain recombines TRBV5-6 with TRBJ2-7; D is ambiguous. The CDR3 has 14 amino acids. The ends were cut back, 0 bases at V and 3 bases at J, with 10 bases in the middle. The germline gives CDR1 SGHDT, CDR2 YYEEEE. The CDR3 DNA is TGTGCCAGCAGCTTGGCCTGGGCCAACTACGAGCAGTACTTC. Residues: CASSLAWANYEQYF.

The chain combines TRBV5-1 with TRBJ1-1; the D gene is possibly TRBD1 (5 bases). V was shortened by 5 bases and J by 3 bases, with 14 bases between the two germline ends. The CDR3 totals 14 residues. Germline V gives CDR1 SGHRS, CDR2 YFSETQ. The CDR3 loop reads CASSRQGTDTEAFF. In DNA form, the CDR3 reads TGCGCCAGCAGTCGTCAGGGTACGGACACTGAAGCTTTCTTT.

This clone was seen once. This chain uses TRBV7-9 with TRBJ2-7, with 8 bases lining up with TRBD1. Trimming removed 4 bases from V and 0 bases from J; junction bases left unmatched: 8. The CDR3 spans 16 residues. Looked up from germline, CDR1 is SEHNR and CDR2 is FQNEAQ (reference sequence). The chain's CDR3 is CASSSRTGTLSYEQYF. In DNA, the CDR3 is TGTGCCAGCAGCTCCCGGACAGGGACCCTCTCCTACGAGCAGTACTTC.

The V and J genes are TRBV6-5 and TRBJ1-5, with a tentative D call TRBD1 (5 bases). Trimming pared 8 bases from V and 6 bases from J, leaving 20 bases between. The germline V gene has CDR1 MNHEY and CDR2 SVGAGI. The CDR3 consists of 15 residues. The CDR3 loop is CASQREGRASQPQHF. In DNA form, the CDR3 reads TGTGCCAGCCAAAGGGAGGGCAGGGCGAGTCAGCCCCAGCATTTT.

The J gene is TRBJ2-5, the V gene TRBV5-1; D not certain. With 2 bases removed from V and 1 base from J, the gap between germline ends came to 9 bases. The CDR3 runs to 14 residues. CDR1 and CDR2 (germline): SGHRS, YFSETQ. Written as DNA, the CDR3 is TGCGCCAGCAGCTTATTAGCCGTCCAAGAGACCCAGTACTTC. Translating gives CASSLLAVQETQYF.

The chain combines TRBV29-1 with TRBJ1-1, with 7 bases identical to TRBD1. Trimming at V came to 4 bases and at J to 0 bases, leaving 5 bases not matched to a gene. CDR1 is SQVTM and CDR2 is ANQGSEA in the germline V gene. This CDR3 is built from 14 residues. DNA of the CDR3: TGCAGCGTTGGACAGGGAGGCGTGAACACTGAAGCTTTCTTT. Protein sequence: CSVGQGGVNTEAFF.

The chain has TRBV4-1 and TRBJ1-5; 10 nucleotides align to TRBD1. CDR3 length: 16 residues. The trim removed 3 bases at V and 0 bases at J, leaving 2 bases unmatched. Germline V gives CDR1 MGHRA, CDR2 YSYEKL. CDR3 amino acids: CASSHRQGASNQPQHF. The CDR3 coding sequence is TGCGCCAGCAGCCATCGACAGGGGGCTAGCAATCAGCCCCAGCATTTT.

V is TRBV5-4 and J is TRBJ2-7; TRBD2 is a possible D gene (7 bases). CDR1 SGHNT and CDR2 YYREEE come from the germline V gene (reference sequence). V lost 4 bases and J 0 bases, leaving 17 bases between the germline ends. CDR3 length: 16 amino acids. CDR3 sequence reads: CASSPGGGGSSYEQYF. As DNA, the CDR3 is TGTGCCAGCAGCCCCGGAGGGGGGGGGAGCTCCTACGAGCAGTACTTC.

This rearrangement joins TRBV19 to TRBJ1-3, with D unclear. The CDR3 spans 16 residues. Germline CDR1 is LNHDA and CDR2 is SQIVND (reference sequence). Deletions cut 4 bases from V and 4 bases from J, with 17 bases between. CDR3 DNA: TGTGCCAGTAGTACCCCTCGGGGTGCGGAAGGAAACACCATATATTTT. Amino acid sequence: CASSTPRGAEGNTIYF.

The J gene is TRBJ1-2, the V gene TRBV7-3; D call uncertain. From germline, CDR1 is SGHTA and CDR2 FQGTGA. This CDR3 is 15 amino acids long. Trimming stripped 3 bases from V and 4 bases from J, with 15 bases between. The CDR3 here is CASSLAGPPGYGYTF. Here the CDR3 DNA reads TGTGCCAGCAGCTTGGCAGGCCCGCCTGGCTATGGCTACACCTTC.

The chain links TRBV5-8 to TRBJ2-2; D is unclear. The CDR3 has 14 residues. Germline V gives CDR1 SGHTS, CDR2 YDEGEE. Trimming pared 4 bases from V and 2 bases from J, leaving 9 bases between. CDR3 residues: CASSPTPNTGELFF. CDR3 nucleotides: TGTGCCAGCAGCCCGACACCAAACACCGGGGAGCTGTTTTTT.

J is TRBJ1-2 and V is TRBV3-1 (or the pseudogene TRBV3-2); D is uncertain. The CDR3 consists of 13 residues. The V gene lost 6 bases and the J gene lost 6 bases, with 14 bases spanning the gap. Germline CDR1 reads LGHDT; CDR2 reads YNNKEL (reference sequence). Here the CDR3 reads CASSRFQEDGYTF. DNA for the CDR3: TGTGCCAGCAGTCGATTCCAGGAGGATGGCTACACCTTC.